Below, 9 T cell receptor beta chains from the same sample are listed, as sequenced in a study of shared clonotypes between healthy human individuals (dated by TCRdb to 2018 to 2021). Libraries came from the immunoSEQ multiplex PCR assay. In TCRdb, the immuneACCESS table is reduced to in-frame sequences with V and J assigned. These tables do not hold every clone; where another copy was compared, an unresolved V gene accounts for under half, and the others remain unexplained. The sample includes around 500,000 clones, with about three quarters observed a single time. Of the sample, approximately 13% is held by the ten largest clones. Sequencing was carried out using PBMCs. The receptors originated from a woman in her forties in good health. Some clones in this sample may be carry-over from other donors' samples.

The CDR3 spells CASSPTQGLADTQYF. The DNA of the CDR3 is TGTGCCAGCAGCCCGACACAGGGGTTAGCAGATACGCAGTATTTT. V gene TRBV7-8 combines with J gene TRBJ2-3; 7 bases agree with TRBD1. CDR1 and CDR2 from the germline V gene are SGHVS and FQNEAQ. V trimming: 5 bases; J trimming: 4 bases; junction bases outside the gene matches: 9. CDR3 length equals 15 residues.

V and J are TRBV11-3 and TRBJ2-2; D possibly corresponds to TRBD2 (5 bases). CDR1 and CDR2 from the germline V gene are SGHNT and YENEEA. V was cut by 5 bases and J by 6 bases, with 13 bases left in between. This CDR3 has 14 residues. The CDR3 here is CASSHPRAPGELFF. DNA for the CDR3: TGTGCCAGCAGCCACCCGCGGGCCCCCGGGGAGCTGTTTTTT.

The chain couples TRBV7-2 to TRBJ2-5; D gene uncertain. The J call is uncertain, as TRBJ2-7 better fits the DNA end. Germline V gene sequence: CDR1 SGHTA, CDR2 FQGNSA. This CDR3 has 15 amino acids. The CDR3 nucleotides read TGTGCCAGCAGCCCGAGACTGCCCTACTCCTACGAGCAGTACTTC. As protein: CASSPRLPYSYEQYF.

This clone was picked up one time. In DNA, the CDR3 is TGTGCCAGCTCACCCACCCCTGTTGGCTCAACTAATGAAAAACTGTTTTTT. Amino acid sequence: CASSPTPVGSTNEKLFF. The chain uses TRBV18 and TRBJ1-4; no firm D call. The CDR3 contains 17 residues. The ends were cut back, 3 bases at V and 0 bases at J, with 14 bases in the middle. Germline V lookup: CDR1 KGHSH, CDR2 LQKENI.

This clone was detected once. The chain carries TRBV9 and TRBJ1-2; tentative D call: TRBD1 (6 bases). The CDR3 is made up of 16 amino acids. Germline CDR1 is SGDLS and CDR2 is YYNGEE. Trimming took off 5 bases at V and 1 base at J, with 18 bases between the two ends. Here the CDR3 DNA reads TGTGCCAGCAGTCCGTTTCGGGACAAACATAACTATGGCTACACCTTC. As protein: CASSPFRDKHNYGYTF.

V is TRBV27 and J is TRBJ1-4; D is perhaps TRBD1 (5 bases). V lost 2 bases and J 2 bases, leaving 9 bases between the germline ends. There are 15 residues in the CDR3. From germline, CDR1 is MNHEY and CDR2 SMNVEV (reference sequence). The CDR3 is CASSLEGRTNEKLFF. Here the CDR3 DNA reads TGTGCCAGCAGTTTAGAGGGGCGGACTAATGAAAAACTGTTTTTT.

This clone was detected only once. This chain uses TRBV10-1 with TRBJ2-5; D is possibly TRBD2 (6 bases). The length of the CDR3 is 13 residues. CDR1 WNHNN and CDR2 SYGVQD come from the germline V gene (reference sequence). V was shortened by 0 bases and J by 9 bases, with 11 bases between the two germline ends. CDR3 DNA: TGCGCCAGCAGTGAGTCGGGGGGACTTCCCCAGTACTTC. Its translation is CASSESGGLPQYF.

This clone was observed a few times. The chain links TRBV7-2 to TRBJ2-7; tentatively, D is TRBD1 (6 bases). V dropped 2 bases and J dropped 4 bases, with 12 bases sitting between them. The CDR3 runs to 14 residues. From germline, CDR1 is SGHTA and CDR2 FQGNSA. This CDR3 reads CASSLLTGPYEQYF. The CDR3, as DNA: TGTGCCAGCAGCTTATTGACAGGACCTTACGAGCAGTACTTC.

This chain links TRBV6-5 with TRBJ1-4; D perhaps matches TRBD1 (5 bases). V shed 8 bases and J shed 2 bases, with 12 bases lying between them. The length of the CDR3 is 14 residues. The germline CDR1 and CDR2 sequences are MNHEY and SVGAGI. The CDR3 region has the DNA TGTGCCAGCTCTATGGGGCAGACTAATGAAAAACTGTTTTTT. The encoded protein is CASSMGQTNEKLFF.